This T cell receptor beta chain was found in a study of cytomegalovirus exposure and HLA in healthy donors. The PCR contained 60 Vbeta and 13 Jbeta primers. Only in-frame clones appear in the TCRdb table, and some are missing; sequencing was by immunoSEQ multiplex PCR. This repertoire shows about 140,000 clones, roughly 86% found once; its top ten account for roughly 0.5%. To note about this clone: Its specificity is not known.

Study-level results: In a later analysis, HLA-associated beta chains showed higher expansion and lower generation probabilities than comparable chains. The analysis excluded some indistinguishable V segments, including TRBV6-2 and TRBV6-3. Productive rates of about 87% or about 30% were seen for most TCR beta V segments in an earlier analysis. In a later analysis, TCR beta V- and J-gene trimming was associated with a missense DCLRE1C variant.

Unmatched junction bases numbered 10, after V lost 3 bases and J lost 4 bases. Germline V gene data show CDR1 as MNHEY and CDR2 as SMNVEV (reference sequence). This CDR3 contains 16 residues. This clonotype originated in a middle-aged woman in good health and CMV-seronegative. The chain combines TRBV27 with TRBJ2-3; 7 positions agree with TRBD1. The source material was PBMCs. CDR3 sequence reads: CASSFLQAGGPDTQYF. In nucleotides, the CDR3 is TGTGCCAGCAGTTTTTTGCAGGCAGGGGGACCAGATACGCAGTATTTT.